The 13 T cell receptor beta chains below were found in one sample sequenced in a study of robustness of blood B and T cell sequencing. cDNA was made with a 5' template-switch oligo adding a universal priming site. The template-switch oligo carried a 12-nucleotide random UMI tagging each cDNA molecule. TCRdb re-called the PCR reads with MiXCR, one entry per CDR3 protein. Of over a thousand distinct CDR3 sequences listed, approximately 78% are singletons. mRNA, not genomic DNA, served as the source for TCR beta repertoires. Source material: peripheral blood. The receptors were sampled from a human donor in good health.

The V call is TRBV7-3, the J call TRBJ2-1; the match to TRBD2 covers 10 bases. The V segment lost 4 bases and the J segment 6 bases; nucleotides outside the gene matches: 9. Germline loops: CDR1 SGHTA, CDR2 FQGTGA. CDR3 length: 16 residues. DNA of the CDR3: TGTGCCAGCAGCTCCATGAGCGGGGGGGCCGGCAATGAGCAGTTCTTC. Protein product: CASSSMSGGAGNEQFF.

This clonotype is a singleton in its sample. The J gene is TRBJ2-7, the V gene TRBV2; weak D call: TRBD2 (7 bases). The germline CDR1 and CDR2 sequences are SNHLY and FYNNEI. This CDR3 is 14 amino acids long. Trimming removed 4 bases at V and 2 bases at J, with 12 bases between. CDR3 sequence: CASSVGGAAYEQYF. The CDR3 region has the DNA TGTGCCAGCAGTGTTGGGGGGGCGGCCTACGAGCAGTACTTC.

This sequence joins TRBV12-3 or TRBV12-4 and TRBJ2-3; D is tentatively TRBD1 or TRBD2 (5 bases each). CDR3 length: 14 residues. Trimming took 4 bases from V and 5 from J, leaving 13 bases between them. The CDR3 DNA reads TGTGCCAGCAGTTGGGACGGCGCTGGAGATACGCAGTATTTT. Translated, it gives CASSWDGAGDTQYF.

V usage is TRBV12-3 or TRBV12-4 and J usage is TRBJ1-2; unclear D gene. This CDR3 is 12 amino acids long. Between the trimmed V and J ends, which lost 1 base and 7 bases, there was a span of 7 bases. The CDR3 is CASSLDRSGYTF. As DNA, the CDR3 is TGTGCCAGCAGTTTAGATCGGTCTGGCTACACCTTC.

This clonotype appeared a few times. The chain combines TRBV5-1 with TRBJ1-3; possibly TRBD1 for D (5 bases). Germline-derived CDR1 and CDR2 are SGHRS and YFSETQ. V gave up 4 bases and J gave up 4 bases, with 12 bases separating them. There are 14 residues in the CDR3. CDR3 region: CASSPTEVGNTIYF. CDR3 in DNA: TGCGCCAGCAGCCCGACAGAGGTGGGAAACACCATATATTTT.

The rearrangement uses TRBV29-1 and TRBJ2-3; the D is unclear. The CDR3 totals 14 residues. Trimming removed 5 bases at V and 0 bases at J, with 12 bases between. Germline CDR1 is SQVTM and CDR2 is ANQGSEA. CDR3 loop: CSVHIESSTDTQYF. As DNA, the CDR3 is TGCAGCGTTCATATTGAGTCTAGCACAGATACGCAGTATTTT.

The V call is TRBV20-1, the J call TRBJ2-7; TRBD1 aligns across 9 bases. Per germline, CDR1 DFQATT and CDR2 SNEGSKA (reference sequence). The J segment lost 3 bases and the V segment lost 3 bases, leaving 6 bases of the junction unmatched. CDR3 length equals 14 residues. The CDR3 reads CSASLQGAGYEQYF. The CDR3 DNA follows: TGCAGTGCTAGCCTACAGGGGGCCGGCTACGAGCAGTACTTC.

This sequence joins TRBV6-5 and TRBJ1-4; TRBD1 might be the D (5 bases). Germline loops: CDR1 MNHEY, CDR2 SVGAGI. V gave up 0 bases and J gave up 4 bases, with 12 bases separating them. The CDR3 sequence is 16 residues long. CDR3 region: CASSYSTGHGNEKLFF. CDR3 bases: TGTGCCAGCAGTTACTCGACGGGGCACGGTAATGAAAAACTGTTTTTT.

The chain has TRBV6-1 and TRBJ1-1; 11 positions agree with TRBD1. This CDR3 contains 13 residues. Unmatched junction bases numbered 7, after V lost 6 bases and J lost 10 bases. Per germline, CDR1 MNHNS and CDR2 SASEGT. The CDR3 loop reads CASRRGQGVLAFF. The CDR3 region has the DNA TGTGCCAGCAGGCGGGGACAGGGGGTATTAGCTTTCTTT.

The rearrangement joins TRBV29-1 to TRBJ1-5, with TRBD1 as a possible D gene (6 bases). The V gene lost 3 bases and the J gene lost 2 bases, with 8 bases spanning the gap. This CDR3 has 13 residues. Germline assignment: CDR1 SQVTM and CDR2 ANQGSEA. CDR3 region: CSVDTGRNQPQHF. CDR3 nucleotides: TGCAGCGTTGATACAGGGCGCAATCAGCCCCAGCATTTT. Combining the CDR3 with reference TRBV29-1 and TRBJ1-5 gives the whole variable domain SAVISQKPSRDICQRGTSLTIQCQVDSQVTMMFWYRQQPGQSLTLIATANQGSEATYESGFVIDKFPISRPNLTFSTLTVSNMSPEDSSIYLCSVDTGRNQPQHFGDGTRLSIL.

The V gene is TRBV10-1, the J gene TRBJ2-7; tentative D call: TRBD2 (5 bases). Germline assignment: CDR1 WNHNN and CDR2 SYGVQD (reference sequence). The CDR3 runs to 10 residues. The ends were cut back, 4 bases at V and 7 bases at J, with 5 bases in the middle. Here the CDR3 DNA reads TGCGCCAGCAGTGCGGGGGAGCAGTACTTC. Translation gives CASSAGEQYF.

The DNA for the CDR3 is TGTGCCTGGAGTCTCCCTGGGGAGGGTTGGGGCTACACCTTC. Translated: CAWSLPGEGWGYTF. The chain is built from TRBV30 and TRBJ1-2; no clear D. Trimming removed 2 bases from V and 8 bases from J, with 18 bases in between. The V gene's germline CDR1 is GTSNPN and CDR2 SVGIG (reference sequence). The CDR3 has 14 residues.

The CDR3, as DNA: TGTGCCAGCAGTTATGGTCGGGGGGGACACAATGAGCAGTTCTTC. Its translation: CASSYGRGGHNEQFF. V usage is TRBV6-5 and J usage is TRBJ2-1, with 8 bases aligning to TRBD2. The CDR3 has 15 residues. Germline assignment: CDR1 MNHEY and CDR2 SVGAGI. V lost 3 bases, J lost 5 bases, and 6 bases stayed unmatched.